This T cell receptor beta chain was identified during a study of CD8+ T cells in alopecia areata. Background on the study: Tofacitinib ran for 6 to 18 months before 6 months off drug.

There are 16 residues in the CDR3. CDR1 and CDR2 from the germline V gene are SGDLS and YYNGEE. Trimming stripped 4 bases from V and 2 bases from J, with 18 bases between. Following extraction, RNA underwent reverse transcription to cDNA, which served as the sequencing template. TCRdb's table, derived via immunoSEQ multiplex PCR, lists solely in-frame clones and lacks some. The sample holds some 240,000 clones; 50% to 65% are singletons and the top ten take roughly 0.47%. Separation by sorting yielded CD4+ and CD8+ T cells from PBMCs. The sequenced sample was CD4+ T cells sorted from blood, obtained at week 0. This rearrangement joins TRBV9 to TRBJ2-5; D uncertain. This TCR derives from a human donor with alopecia areata. CDR3 sequence: CASSPGSGSHQETQYF. The CDR3 nucleotides read TGTGCCAGCAGCCCTGGCAGTGGTTCTCATCAAGAGACCCAGTACTTC.